The next 15 T cell receptor beta chains were all read from a single sample in a study of cytomegalovirus exposure and HLA in healthy donors. Sequenced by immunoSEQ multiplex PCR; TCRdb stores in-frame clones only, minus some. Altogether roughly 150,000 clones are present, roughly 93% being singletons, with the ten largest covering 1.5% to 2%. The specimen sequenced was PBMCs. Receptors were obtained from a man younger than 35 in good health and CMV-seropositive.

J is TRBJ2-7 and V is TRBV28, with 11 bases matching TRBD1. V gave up 4 bases and J gave up 5 bases; unmatched junction bases: 4. The CDR3 is 14 amino acids. Germline lookup yields CDR1 MDHEN and CDR2 SYDVKM. This chain's CDR3 is CASSSRDRGDEQYF. CDR3 DNA: TGTGCCAGCAGTTCCAGGGACAGGGGGGACGAGCAGTACTTC.

The chain couples TRBV5-1 to TRBJ1-2, with a weak D call TRBD1 (5 bases). Germline-derived CDR1 and CDR2 are SGHRS and YFSETQ. The CDR3 is 13 residues long. Trimming stripped 1 base from V and 2 bases from J, with 6 bases between. The CDR3 DNA sequence: TGCGCCAGCAGCTTGCCAGGGAACTATGGCTACACCTTC. Its protein is CASSLPGNYGYTF.

V usage is TRBV4-1 and J usage is TRBJ2-3; TRBD2 aligns across 7 bases. The V segment lost 3 bases and the J segment 0 bases; nucleotides outside the gene matches: 18. CDR3 length equals 20 residues. The V gene's germline CDR1 is MGHRA and CDR2 YSYEKL. The CDR3 loop reads CASSHWALAPIPGSTDTQYF. The CDR3 coding sequence is TGCGCCAGCAGCCATTGGGCACTAGCGCCTATCCCGGGAAGCACAGATACGCAGTATTTT.

This sequence joins TRBV6-1 and TRBJ2-2, with 8 nucleotides matching TRBD1. This CDR3 has 14 amino acids. V trimming: 6 bases; J trimming: 4 bases; junction bases outside the gene matches: 4. Germline V CDR1 and CDR2: MNHNS, SASEGT. CDR3 DNA: TGTGCCAGCAGACCGACAGGGGTCACCGGGGAGCTGTTTTTT. It specifies CASRPTGVTGELFF.

This rearrangement joins TRBV4-2 to TRBJ1-5; D not certain. Germline assignment: CDR1 LGHNA and CDR2 YNFKEQ. V shed 1 base and J shed 4 bases, with 5 bases lying between them. This CDR3 spans 13 amino acids. The CDR3 here is CASSQVPNQPQHF. CDR3 bases: TGTGCCAGCAGCCAAGTTCCAAATCAGCCCCAGCATTTT.

This rearrangement joins TRBV27 to TRBJ2-1; D possibly corresponds to TRBD2 (5 bases). Germline lookup yields CDR1 MNHEY and CDR2 SMNVEV (reference sequence). Trimming left V 5 bases short and J 6 bases short, with 11 bases between. The CDR3 is 13 residues long. The CDR3 coding sequence is TGTGCCAGCAGTCACGGGATCCTCAATGAGCAGTTCTTC. Translation: CASSHGILNEQFF.

V gene TRBV28 combines with J gene TRBJ2-7; possible D gene TRBD1, 6 bases. Germline V gene lookup returns CDR1 MDHEN and CDR2 SYDVKM. The V end was cut by 7 bases, the J end by 2 bases, with 18 bases between. CDR3 length: 15 amino acids. Here the CDR3 DNA reads TGTGCCAGCACCCAGGCCAGGGGAAAAACCTACGAGCAGTACTTC. Translated: CASTQARGKTYEQYF.

This clone was seen just once. The V and J genes are TRBV9 and TRBJ1-6, with TRBD1 matching 9 bases. After removal of 0 bases from V and 6 bases from J, the junction contained 7 bases not matched to a gene. Germline CDR1 and CDR2: SGDLS and YYNGEE. This CDR3 has 17 amino acids. The CDR3 here is CASSVDADRGLNSPLHF. DNA for the CDR3: TGTGCCAGCAGCGTAGATGCGGACAGGGGACTTAATTCACCCCTCCACTTT.

The V gene is TRBV6-5, the J gene TRBJ2-7, with D perhaps TRBD1 (6 bases). CDR1 is MNHEY, CDR2 SVGAGI, per germline. V lost 9 bases, J lost 0 bases, and 12 bases lay in between. This CDR3 spans 13 amino acids. CDR3 sequence reads: CASSRTDSYEQYF. CDR3 nucleotide sequence: TGTGCCAGTAGCCGGACAGACTCCTACGAGCAGTACTTC.

V and J are TRBV5-1 and TRBJ2-2, with 7 positions matching TRBD2. Germline V gives CDR1 SGHRS, CDR2 YFSETQ. This CDR3 comprises 15 residues. V trimming: 1 base; J trimming: 4 bases; junction bases outside the gene matches: 4. CDR3 coding DNA: TGCGCCAGCAGCTTGCCTAGCGGTGGCACCGGGGAGCTGTTTTTT. Its protein product is CASSLPSGGTGELFF.

CDR3 coding DNA: TGTGCCAGCAGCCTGGACAGGGGACCAGATACGCAGTATTTT. Translation gives CASSLDRGPDTQYF. V is TRBV6-1 and J is TRBJ2-3; 9 nucleotides agree with TRBD1. Per the germline V gene, CDR1 is MNHNS and CDR2 is SASEGT. Germline trimming cut 6 bases from V and 4 bases from J; bases unmatched to any gene: 5. The CDR3 runs to 14 residues.

The chain is built from TRBV28 and TRBJ2-7; 7 nucleotides align to TRBD1. There are 14 residues in the CDR3. Germline assignment: CDR1 MDHEN and CDR2 SYDVKM. V lost 6 bases to trimming and J lost 5 bases; unmatched junction nucleotides: 10. In nucleotides, the CDR3 is TGTGCCAGCAGACTTCCGGGACAGAACAACGAGCAGTACTTC. It yields the protein CASRLPGQNNEQYF.

The CDR3 bases are TGTGCCAGCAGAACAGGGATTAACTATGGCTACACCTTC. Residues: CASRTGINYGYTF. The V call is TRBV28, the J call TRBJ1-2; D possibly corresponds to TRBD1 (6 bases). From germline, CDR1 is MDHEN and CDR2 SYDVKM. The V end was cut by 6 bases, the J end by 1 base, with 9 bases between. The CDR3 extends over 13 amino acids.

The rearrangement uses TRBV7-8 and TRBJ1-5; D may be TRBD1 (5 bases). This CDR3 has 15 residues. CDR1 is SGHVS, CDR2 FQNEAQ, per germline. V dropped 5 bases and J dropped 6 bases, with 17 bases sitting between them. The CDR3 nucleotides are TGTGCCAGCAGCCTGAATCTGGGGGGTAGTCAGCCCCAGCATTTT. Protein product: CASSLNLGGSQPQHF. The whole variable domain, filled in from reference TRBV7-8 and TRBJ1-5, reads GAGVSQSPRYKVAKRGQDVALRCDPISGHVSLFWYQQALGQGPEFLTYFQNEAQLDKSGLPSDRFFAERPEGSVSTLKIQRTQQEDSAVYLCASSLNLGGSQPQHFGDGTRLSIL.

The V gene is TRBV6-5, the J gene TRBJ2-7; 13 bases match TRBD2. Trimming took 5 bases from V and 7 from J; bases not matched to a gene: 5. Germline CDR1 is MNHEY and CDR2 is SVGAGI. The CDR3 is 14 residues long. Written as DNA, the CDR3 is TGTGCCAGCAGTCGTGGACTAGCGGGAGCAGAGCAGTACTTC. Its protein is CASSRGLAGAEQYF.